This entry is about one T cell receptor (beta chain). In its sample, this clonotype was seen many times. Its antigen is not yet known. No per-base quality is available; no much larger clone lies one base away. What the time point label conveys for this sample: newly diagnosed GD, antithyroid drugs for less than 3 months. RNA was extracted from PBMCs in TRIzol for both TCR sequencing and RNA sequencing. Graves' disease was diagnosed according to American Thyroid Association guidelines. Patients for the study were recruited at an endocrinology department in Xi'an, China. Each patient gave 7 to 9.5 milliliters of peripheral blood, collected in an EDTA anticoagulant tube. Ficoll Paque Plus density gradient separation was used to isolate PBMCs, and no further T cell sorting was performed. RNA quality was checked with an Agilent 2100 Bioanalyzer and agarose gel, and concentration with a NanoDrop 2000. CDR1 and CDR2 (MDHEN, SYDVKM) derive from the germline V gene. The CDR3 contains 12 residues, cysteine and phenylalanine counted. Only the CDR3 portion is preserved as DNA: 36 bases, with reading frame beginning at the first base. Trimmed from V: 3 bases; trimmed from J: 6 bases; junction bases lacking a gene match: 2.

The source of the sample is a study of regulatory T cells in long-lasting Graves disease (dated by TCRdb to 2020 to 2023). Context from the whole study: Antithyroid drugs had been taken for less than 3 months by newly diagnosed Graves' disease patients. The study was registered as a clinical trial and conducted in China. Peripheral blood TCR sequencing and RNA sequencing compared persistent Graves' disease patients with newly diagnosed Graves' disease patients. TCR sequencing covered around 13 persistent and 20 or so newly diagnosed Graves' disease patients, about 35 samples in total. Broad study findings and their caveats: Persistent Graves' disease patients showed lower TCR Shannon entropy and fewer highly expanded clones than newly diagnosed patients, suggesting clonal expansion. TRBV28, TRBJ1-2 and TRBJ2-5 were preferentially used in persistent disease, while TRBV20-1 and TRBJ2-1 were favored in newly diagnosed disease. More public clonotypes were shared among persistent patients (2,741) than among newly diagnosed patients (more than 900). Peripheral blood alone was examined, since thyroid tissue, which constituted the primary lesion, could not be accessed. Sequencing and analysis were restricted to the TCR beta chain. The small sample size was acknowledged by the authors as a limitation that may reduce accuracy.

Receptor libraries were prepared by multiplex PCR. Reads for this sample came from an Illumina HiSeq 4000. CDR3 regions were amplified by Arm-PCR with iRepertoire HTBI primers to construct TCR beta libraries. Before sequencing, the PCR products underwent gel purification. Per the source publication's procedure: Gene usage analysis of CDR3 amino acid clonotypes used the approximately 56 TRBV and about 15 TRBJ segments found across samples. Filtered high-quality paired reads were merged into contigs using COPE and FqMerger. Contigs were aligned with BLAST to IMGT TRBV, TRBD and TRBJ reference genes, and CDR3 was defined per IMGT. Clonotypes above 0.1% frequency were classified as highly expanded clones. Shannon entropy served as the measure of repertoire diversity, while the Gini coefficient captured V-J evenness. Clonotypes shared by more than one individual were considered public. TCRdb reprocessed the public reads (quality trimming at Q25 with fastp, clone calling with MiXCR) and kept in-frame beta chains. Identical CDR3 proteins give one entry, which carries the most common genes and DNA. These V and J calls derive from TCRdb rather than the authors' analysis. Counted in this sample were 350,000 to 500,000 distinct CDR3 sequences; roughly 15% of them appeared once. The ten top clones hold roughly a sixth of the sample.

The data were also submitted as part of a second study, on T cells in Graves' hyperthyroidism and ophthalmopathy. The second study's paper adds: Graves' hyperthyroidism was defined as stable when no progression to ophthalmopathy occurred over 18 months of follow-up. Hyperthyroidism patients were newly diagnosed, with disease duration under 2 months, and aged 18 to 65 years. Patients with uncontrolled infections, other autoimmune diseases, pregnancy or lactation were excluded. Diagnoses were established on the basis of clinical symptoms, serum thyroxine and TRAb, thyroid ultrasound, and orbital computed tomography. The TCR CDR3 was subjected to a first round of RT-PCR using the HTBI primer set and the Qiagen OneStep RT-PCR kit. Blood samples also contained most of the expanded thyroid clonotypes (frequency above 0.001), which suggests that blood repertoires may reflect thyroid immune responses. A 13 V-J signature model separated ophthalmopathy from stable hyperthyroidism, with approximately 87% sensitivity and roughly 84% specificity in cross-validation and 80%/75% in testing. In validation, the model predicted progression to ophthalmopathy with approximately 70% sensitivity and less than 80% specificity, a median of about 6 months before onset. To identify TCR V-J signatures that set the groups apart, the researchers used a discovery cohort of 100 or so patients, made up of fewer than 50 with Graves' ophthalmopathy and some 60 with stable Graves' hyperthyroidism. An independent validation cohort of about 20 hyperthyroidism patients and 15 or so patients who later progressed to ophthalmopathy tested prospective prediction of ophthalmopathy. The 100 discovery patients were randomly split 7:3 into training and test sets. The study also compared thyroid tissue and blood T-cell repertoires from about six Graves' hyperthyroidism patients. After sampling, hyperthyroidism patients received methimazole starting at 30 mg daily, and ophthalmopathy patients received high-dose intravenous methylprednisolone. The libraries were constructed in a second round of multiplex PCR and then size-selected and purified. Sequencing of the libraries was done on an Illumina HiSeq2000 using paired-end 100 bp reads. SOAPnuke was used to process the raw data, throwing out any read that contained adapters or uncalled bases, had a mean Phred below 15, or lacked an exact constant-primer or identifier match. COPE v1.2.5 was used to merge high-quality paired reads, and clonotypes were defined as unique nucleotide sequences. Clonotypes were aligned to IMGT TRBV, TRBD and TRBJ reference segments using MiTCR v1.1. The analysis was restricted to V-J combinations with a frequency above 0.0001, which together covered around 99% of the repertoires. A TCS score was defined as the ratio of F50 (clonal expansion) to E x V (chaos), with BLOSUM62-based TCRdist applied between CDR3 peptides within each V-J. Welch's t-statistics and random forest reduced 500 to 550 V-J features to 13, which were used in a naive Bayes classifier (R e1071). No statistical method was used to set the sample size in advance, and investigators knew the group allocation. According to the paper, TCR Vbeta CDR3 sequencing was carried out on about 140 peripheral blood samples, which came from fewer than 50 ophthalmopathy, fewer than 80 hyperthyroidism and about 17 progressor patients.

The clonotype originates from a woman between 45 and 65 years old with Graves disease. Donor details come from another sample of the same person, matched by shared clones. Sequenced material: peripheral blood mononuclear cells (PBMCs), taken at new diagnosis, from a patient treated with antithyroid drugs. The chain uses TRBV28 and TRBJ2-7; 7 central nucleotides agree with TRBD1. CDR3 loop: CASSFPGGEQYF. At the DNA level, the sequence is TGTGCCAGCAGTTTTCCAGGGGGCGAGCAGTACTTC.